The 7 T cell receptor beta chains below all came from one sample that was sequenced in a study of T cell changes during pregnancy in multiple sclerosis. TCRdb's copy holds only in-frame clones and misses some; the assay was immunoSEQ multiplex PCR. The data contain some 18,000 clones, approximately 87% of them singletons. Source: CD8+ T cells from peripheral blood mononuclear cells, taken in the third trimester of pregnancy. Source of these receptors: a female donor in good health, enrolled as a control in a pregnancy study.

This clone was seen a single time. The chain recombines TRBV28 with TRBJ2-1; 10 bases map to TRBD2. Trimming cost V 5 bases and J 0 bases; bases outside gene matches: 28. The CDR3 length is 24 residues. Germline V gene lookup returns CDR1 MDHEN and CDR2 SYDVKM. The CDR3 DNA sequence: TGTGCCAGCAGTCAACAAGGCAGACTCCCCGGGACTAGCGACTTCCTTAGCTCCTACAATGAGCAGTTCTTC. Its protein is CASSQQGRLPGTSDFLSSYNEQFF.

The rearrangement links TRBV5-1 to TRBJ1-2; D gene unclear. Per germline, CDR1 SGHRS and CDR2 YFSETQ. The ends were cut back, 5 bases at V and 3 bases at J, with 14 bases in the middle. The CDR3 length is 14 residues. The CDR3 DNA follows: TGCGCCAGCAGATTCCATCCGGGATACTATGGCTACACCTTC. It codes for CASRFHPGYYGYTF.

The rearrangement links TRBV19 to TRBJ1-1, with TRBD1 matching 10 bases. CDR3 size: 15 residues. After removal of 5 bases from V and 4 bases from J, the junction contained 7 bases not matched to a gene. CDR1 and CDR2 (germline): LNHDA, SQIVND (reference sequence). CDR3 sequence (DNA): TGTGCCAGTAGTCCCCGACAGGGGGCAGTCACTGAAGCTTTCTTT. Protein: CASSPRQGAVTEAFF.

This CDR3 is CASSLRDRGLSPLHF. DNA of the CDR3: TGTGCCAGCAGCCTAAGGGACAGGGGGCTTTCACCCCTCCACTTT. The chain combines TRBV7-9 with TRBJ1-6; TRBD1 matches 12 bases. Losses at the gene ends were 5 bases for V and 9 bases for J; bases not matched to a gene: 5. The V gene's germline CDR1 is SEHNR and CDR2 FQNEAQ (reference sequence). This CDR3 is 15 amino acids long.

This chain joins TRBV6-1 and TRBJ1-5; tentatively, D is TRBD1 (6 bases). The germline V gene has CDR1 MNHNS and CDR2 SASEGT. With 3 bases removed from V and 7 bases from J, the gap between germline ends came to 16 bases. The CDR3 length is 15 residues. Written as DNA, the CDR3 is TGTGCCAGCAGTGATTTCGCGGGGGCAGGGCAGCCCCAGCATTTT. Its translation: CASSDFAGAGQPQHF.

In its sample, this clone was seen once. The CDR3 is CASSTGQGTTGELFF. The CDR3 coding sequence is TGTGCCAGTAGTACCGGACAGGGTACCACCGGGGAGCTGTTTTTT. The chain combines TRBV19 with TRBJ2-2; 8 nucleotides match TRBD1. From germline, CDR1 is LNHDA and CDR2 SQIVND (reference sequence). This CDR3 has 15 amino acids. Germline trimming cut 4 bases from V and 4 bases from J; bases unmatched to any gene: 5.

The chain carries TRBV28 and TRBJ1-1, with D tentatively TRBD1 (5 bases). Germline V gene data show CDR1 as MDHEN and CDR2 as SYDVKM. The CDR3 consists of 11 residues. Trimming cost V 8 bases and J 8 bases, with 12 bases left between them. CDR3 DNA sequence: TGTGCCAGCCGGTTACGGGGGGAAGCTTTCTTT. Its translation is CASRLRGEAFF.